This TCR beta chain was documented in a study of T-cell memory formation after mild COVID-19. V lost 0 bases to trimming and J lost 1 base, with 14 bases between them. This CDR3 has 17 amino acids. Germline values: CDR1 MGHRA, CDR2 YSYEKL. TCRdb processed the 5' RACE reads anew with MiXCR; each CDR3 protein has one entry. The sample shows some 410,000 distinct CDR3 sequences, 20% to 25% of them seen only once. This receptor was obtained from an adult woman who had mild COVID-19 (a few samples of this study predate the infection). Cell type and time point are not known. Specimen: PBMCs or a T cell subset sorted from them (not recorded which). The rearrangement joins TRBV4-1 to TRBJ2-3, with D tentatively TRBD1 (6 bases). The CDR3 here is CASSQDPVGAGTDTQYF. CDR3 bases: TGCGCCAGCAGCCAAGATCCTGTGGGGGCTGGCACAGATACGCAGTATTTT.